This is a list of T cell receptor beta chains from one sample in a study of T-cell reconstitution after alpha-beta-depleted transplantation in children. TCRdb re-called the PCR reads with MiXCR, one entry per CDR3 protein. Here the sample spans roughly 790,000 distinct CDR3 sequences, under 20% being singletons. Source: PBMCs, mostly from graft donor cells, taken 360 days after TCRalphabeta/CD19-depleted stem cell transplant. The receptors originated from a male patient between 5 and 17 years old who had a stem cell transplant for acute lymphoblastic leukemia, so the T cells may come from the graft donor. Both conserved end residues are part of each CDR3. D genes are given only for firm matches. A clone size is listed for some rows: how often the clone was seen (once, few, many), or a class if it is expanded.

clone size: NA
D gene: TRBD2
J gene: TRBJ2-3
V gene: TRBV12-5
CDR3 DNA: TGTGCTAGTGGTTGGGGACTAGCGGGCGGCAGCACAGATACGCAGTATTTT
CDR3 protein: CASGWGLAGGSTDTQYF

clone size: many
D gene: NA
J gene: TRBJ2-1
V gene: TRBV5-5
CDR3 DNA: TGTGCCAGCAGCTTGGGTGGCGGGAAGTACAATGAGCAGTTCTTC
CDR3 protein: CASSLGGGKYNEQFF

clone size: NA
D gene: TRBD1
J gene: TRBJ2-5
V gene: TRBV29-1
CDR3 DNA: TGCAGCGGGACAGGGGATATAGAGACCCAGTACTTC
CDR3 protein: CSGTGDIETQYF

clone size: NA
D gene: NA
J gene: TRBJ2-2
V gene: TRBV24-1
CDR3 DNA: TGTGCCACCAGTGATTTCGGGACCCCGAACACCGGGGAGCTGTTTTTT
CDR3 protein: CATSDFGTPNTGELFF

clone size: NA
D gene: NA
J gene: TRBJ2-5
V gene: TRBV4-1
CDR3 DNA: TGCGCCAGCAGCCAAGTCGTTACAGGGCAAACCCAGTACTTC
CDR3 protein: CASSQVVTGQTQYF

clone size: few
D gene: NA
J gene: TRBJ2-1
V gene: TRBV20-1
CDR3 DNA: TGCAGTGCTAGTGTATCTGCTGTAAACAATGAGCAGTTCTTC
CDR3 protein: CSASVSAVNNEQFF

clone size: many
D gene: NA
J gene: TRBJ2-7
V gene: TRBV21-1
CDR3 DNA: TGTGCCAGCAGGGGAGATTCAGTCCCCTCCTACGAGCAGTACTTC
CDR3 protein: CASRGDSVPSYEQYF

clone size: few
D gene: NA
J gene: TRBJ2-7
V gene: TRBV28
CDR3 DNA: TGTGCCAGCAGTTTGCTGCGGGGAAAGCAGTACTTC
CDR3 protein: CASSLLRGKQYF

clone size: few
D gene: NA
J gene: TRBJ2-7
V gene: TRBV25-1
CDR3 DNA: TGTGCCAGCAGTGAAGGGGGGACCGCAAGGGAGCAGTACTTC
CDR3 protein: CASSEGGTAREQYF

clone size: few
D gene: NA
J gene: TRBJ1-2
V gene: TRBV15
CDR3 DNA: TGTGCCACCAGCAACAGCCTTGATAACTATGGCTACACCTTC
CDR3 protein: CATSNSLDNYGYTF

clone size: many
D gene: NA
J gene: TRBJ2-3
V gene: TRBV4-1
CDR3 DNA: TGCGCCAGCAGCCAAGAAATCTGGGTGAAACCAAGCACAGATACGCAGTATTTT
CDR3 protein: CASSQEIWVKPSTDTQYF

clone size: few
D gene: NA
J gene: TRBJ2-7
V gene: TRBV5-1
CDR3 DNA: TGCGCCAGCAGCTTGGGTCTAGGACTCACCTACGAGCAGTACTTC
CDR3 protein: CASSLGLGLTYEQYF

clone size: many
D gene: NA
J gene: TRBJ2-3
V gene: TRBV10-3
CDR3 DNA: TGTGCCATCAGTGACGGTGGGATTGTGGGAGATACGCAGTATTTT
CDR3 protein: CAISDGGIVGDTQYF

clone size: many
D gene: TRBD2
J gene: TRBJ2-3
V gene: TRBV11-2
CDR3 DNA: TGTGCCAGCAGCGGTCTAGCGGGAAGCACAGATACGCAGTATTTT
CDR3 protein: CASSGLAGSTDTQYF

clone size: many
D gene: NA
J gene: TRBJ2-7
V gene: TRBV3-1
CDR3 DNA: TGTGCCAGCAGCCAAGGTCCGGGTCTATGGAGCGAGCAGTACTTC
CDR3 protein: CASSQGPGLWSEQYF

clone size: NA
D gene: NA
J gene: TRBJ1-5
V gene: TRBV4-1
CDR3 DNA: TGCGCCAGCAGCCAAGAAGGGGAAGGGTGGCAGCCCCAGCATTTT
CDR3 protein: CASSQEGEGWQPQHF

clone size: NA
D gene: TRBD2
J gene: TRBJ2-1
V gene: TRBV24-1
CDR3 DNA: TGTGCCACCAGTGGGCTAGCGGGAGATCATGGTGAGCAGTTCTTC
CDR3 protein: CATSGLAGDHGEQFF

clone size: few
D gene: NA
J gene: TRBJ1-1
V gene: TRBV18
CDR3 DNA: TGTGCCAGCTCACCATCCAGGGGTCGTACTGAAGCTTTCTTT
CDR3 protein: CASSPSRGRTEAFF

clone size: NA
D gene: NA
J gene: TRBJ2-7
V gene: TRBV7-9
CDR3 DNA: TGTGCCAGCAGCTTTGGGACTGAGTGGTGGGAGCAGTACTTC
CDR3 protein: CASSFGTEWWEQYF

clone size: NA
D gene: NA
J gene: TRBJ1-2
V gene: TRBV29-1
CDR3 DNA: TGCAGCGGCGGCCCCGGGGAGAAGAATAACTATGGCTACACCTTC
CDR3 protein: CSGGPGEKNNYGYTF

clone size: NA
D gene: NA
J gene: TRBJ2-1
V gene: TRBV5-1
CDR3 DNA: TGCGCCAGCAATGCCGGCCAAACCTACAATGAGCAGTTCTTC
CDR3 protein: CASNAGQTYNEQFF

clone size: many
D gene: TRBD2
J gene: TRBJ2-1
V gene: TRBV27
CDR3 DNA: TGTGCCAGCAGTTTAGCTAGCGGCATTTACAATGAGCAGTTCTTC
CDR3 protein: CASSLASGIYNEQFF

clone size: NA
D gene: TRBD2
J gene: TRBJ2-7
V gene: TRBV27
CDR3 DNA: TGTGCCAGCAGTTTCTATAGCGGGAGCGCCTACGAGCAGTACTTC
CDR3 protein: CASSFYSGSAYEQYF

clone size: NA
D gene: NA
J gene: TRBJ2-4
V gene: TRBV6-5
CDR3 DNA: TGTGCCAGCAGTTACTCGCACAGCTACCAAAACATTCAGTACTTC
CDR3 protein: CASSYSHSYQNIQYF

clone size: NA
D gene: TRBD1
J gene: TRBJ2-3
V gene: TRBV7-3
CDR3 DNA: TGTGCCAGCAGCATCCTAGGGGGCTCCACAGATACGCAGTATTTT
CDR3 protein: CASSILGGSTDTQYF

clone size: few
D gene: NA
J gene: TRBJ2-3
V gene: TRBV27
CDR3 DNA: TGTGCCAGCAGTTTAGACGGGACTCCGCCTACTAGCACAGATACGCAGTATTTT
CDR3 protein: CASSLDGTPPTSTDTQYF

clone size: NA
D gene: TRBD2
J gene: TRBJ2-7
V gene: TRBV14
CDR3 DNA: TGTGCCAGCAGCCAAGATTGGCGGGGGGTACAGTACTTC
CDR3 protein: CASSQDWRGVQYF

clone size: few
D gene: TRBD2
J gene: TRBJ2-1
V gene: TRBV20-1
CDR3 DNA: TGCAGTGCTAGGATGGGACTAGCGGGAGGGTCGGGCTCCTACAATGAGCAGTTCTTC
CDR3 protein: CSARMGLAGGSGSYNEQFF

clone size: NA
D gene: TRBD2
J gene: TRBJ2-5
V gene: TRBV5-1
CDR3 DNA: TGCGCCAGCAGCTTGGACGGGAGGGCCCCTGTACTACAAGAGACCCAGTACTTC
CDR3 protein: CASSLDGRAPVLQETQYF

clone size: few
D gene: NA
J gene: TRBJ2-1
V gene: TRBV7-9
CDR3 DNA: TGTGCCAGCAGCCCACAAGAAAAGGATGAGCAGTTCTTC
CDR3 protein: CASSPQEKDEQFF

clone size: few
D gene: NA
J gene: TRBJ1-4
V gene: TRBV10-1
CDR3 DNA: TGCGCCAGCAGTAACGGGACCTTTTTTGAAAAACTGTTTTTT
CDR3 protein: CASSNGTFFEKLFF

clone size: few
D gene: TRBD2
J gene: TRBJ2-3
V gene: TRBV6-5
CDR3 DNA: TGTGCCAGCAGTCCCCGGTTGCTAGCGGGCACAGATACGCAGTATTTT
CDR3 protein: CASSPRLLAGTDTQYF

clone size: few
D gene: TRBD2
J gene: TRBJ2-5
V gene: TRBV7-9
CDR3 DNA: TGTGCCAGCAGCCCGGAGGGACTAGCGGGATGGAAGACCCAGTACTTC
CDR3 protein: CASSPEGLAGWKTQYF

clone size: many
D gene: NA
J gene: TRBJ1-5
V gene: TRBV15
CDR3 DNA: TGTGCCACCAGCAGGACTACCGAAGGGTATGGCAATCAGCCCCAGCATTTT
CDR3 protein: CATSRTTEGYGNQPQHF

clone size: few
D gene: NA
J gene: TRBJ2-7
V gene: TRBV18
CDR3 DNA: TGTGCCAGCTCACCACCGATGGGCAGAGTATCCTACGAGCAGTACTTC
CDR3 protein: CASSPPMGRVSYEQYF

clone size: few
D gene: NA
J gene: TRBJ2-5
V gene: TRBV12-3/TRBV12-4
CDR3 DNA: TGTGCCAGCAGTTTAGAGCCCCTCCCAGAGACCCAGTACTTC
CDR3 protein: CASSLEPLPETQYF

clone size: NA
D gene: NA
J gene: TRBJ2-7
V gene: TRBV20-1
CDR3 DNA: TGCAGTGCGCCTCAGGAGGGCGGCTACTACGAGCAGTACTTC
CDR3 protein: CSAPQEGGYYEQYF

clone size: NA
D gene: NA
J gene: TRBJ2-4
V gene: TRBV7-2
CDR3 DNA: TGTGCCAGCAGCCGCCTAAGTGGGAACATACCCAAAAACATTCAGTACTTC
CDR3 protein: CASSRLSGNIPKNIQYF

clone size: NA
D gene: TRBD1
J gene: TRBJ1-2
V gene: TRBV29-1
CDR3 DNA: TGCAGCGTCCCGGGACAGGGGAACTATGGCTACACCTTC
CDR3 protein: CSVPGQGNYGYTF

clone size: few
D gene: TRBD1
J gene: TRBJ1-1
V gene: TRBV20-1
CDR3 DNA: TGCAGTGCAAAAAGGGCAGGGGGCTTAATCCTTATGAACACTGAAGCTTTCTTT
CDR3 protein: CSAKRAGGLILMNTEAFF

clone size: few
D gene: NA
J gene: TRBJ2-2
V gene: TRBV11-3
CDR3 DNA: TGTGCCAGCAGCCAGCCCCGGCAGCGGCCGAACACCGGGGAGCTGTTTTTT
CDR3 protein: CASSQPRQRPNTGELFF

clone size: few
D gene: NA
J gene: TRBJ1-6
V gene: TRBV5-6
CDR3 DNA: TGTGCCAGCAGCTTCCGGGAGCGAAGCTCCTATAATTCACCCCTCCACTTT
CDR3 protein: CASSFRERSSYNSPLHF

clone size: NA
D gene: NA
J gene: TRBJ1-3
V gene: TRBV20-1
CDR3 DNA: TGCAGTGCTAGACTCTATACTGGAAACACCATATATTTT
CDR3 protein: CSARLYTGNTIYF

clone size: few
D gene: TRBD1
J gene: TRBJ2-1
V gene: TRBV4-1
CDR3 DNA: TGCGCCAGCAGCCGATCCCAAGGACAGGGGGGCCACAATGAGCAGTTCTTC
CDR3 protein: CASSRSQGQGGHNEQFF

clone size: few
D gene: NA
J gene: TRBJ1-1
V gene: TRBV6-1
CDR3 DNA: TGTGCCAGCAGTGAACCGCCGGATAACACTGAAGCTTTCTTT
CDR3 protein: CASSEPPDNTEAFF

clone size: few
D gene: TRBD1
J gene: TRBJ1-1
V gene: TRBV6-2/TRBV6-3
CDR3 DNA: TGTGCCAGCAGTTACAGACAGGGTAGGGACACTGAAGCTTTCTTT
CDR3 protein: CASSYRQGRDTEAFF

clone size: NA
D gene: TRBD1
J gene: TRBJ2-7
V gene: TRBV7-9
CDR3 DNA: TGTGCCAGCAGCTTTAACAGGGGAAACGAGCAGTACTTC
CDR3 protein: CASSFNRGNEQYF

clone size: once
D gene: NA
J gene: TRBJ2-5
V gene: TRBV29-1
CDR3 DNA: TGCAGCGTAAAAAGGACCGCAGAGACCCAGTACTTC
CDR3 protein: CSVKRTAETQYF

clone size: many
D gene: TRBD1
J gene: TRBJ2-7
V gene: TRBV7-9
CDR3 DNA: TGTGCCAGCAGCTTAAGCCTTGGGACAGGGGGCTACGAGCAGTACTTC
CDR3 protein: CASSLSLGTGGYEQYF

clone size: few
D gene: TRBD1
J gene: TRBJ2-7
V gene: TRBV6-1
CDR3 DNA: TGTGCCAGCAGTGAGGACAGGGGGTCAGGGGAGCAGTACTTC
CDR3 protein: CASSEDRGSGEQYF

clone size: NA
D gene: NA
J gene: TRBJ2-7
V gene: TRBV7-9
CDR3 DNA: TGTGCCAGCAGCCTGGGGGGGGGCCCCCAGTACGAGCAGTACTTC
CDR3 protein: CASSLGGGPQYEQYF

clone size: NA
D gene: TRBD1
J gene: TRBJ1-5
V gene: TRBV12-3/TRBV12-4
CDR3 DNA: TGTGCCAGCAGTTTTCGGGGACAGGGGTCTCATAGCAATCAGCCCCAGCATTTT
CDR3 protein: CASSFRGQGSHSNQPQHF

clone size: NA
D gene: NA
J gene: TRBJ1-2
V gene: TRBV29-1
CDR3 DNA: TGCAGCGCGGCAAAGAGTTTTGGGGCGTGCACCTTC
CDR3 protein: CSAAKSFGACTF

clone size: few
D gene: NA
J gene: TRBJ2-7
V gene: TRBV20-1
CDR3 DNA: TGCAGTGCTACCGGAACCTACGAGCAGTACTTC
CDR3 protein: CSATGTYEQYF

clone size: many
D gene: NA
J gene: TRBJ1-2
V gene: TRBV12-3/TRBV12-4
CDR3 DNA: TGTGCCAGCAGTCTTCGCGAGGGTAACTATGGCTACACCTTC
CDR3 protein: CASSLREGNYGYTF